This passage covers 17 T cell receptor beta chains from one sample sequenced in a study of T-cell reconstitution after alpha-beta-depleted transplantation in children. During its preparation, the TCRbeta library received unique molecular identifiers. TCRdb re-called the PCR reads through MiXCR, storing one row per CDR3 protein. The sample lists more than 120,000 distinct CDR3 sequences; more than 8% were seen once. Material: PBMCs, mostly from graft donor cells, obtained 180 days after TCRalphabeta/CD19-depleted stem cell transplant. The receptors here all came from a female patient aged 2 to 10 who had a stem cell transplant for congenital amegakaryocytic thrombocytopenia, so the T cells may come from the graft donor.

This clonotype was counted at least ten times. This chain connects TRBV20-1 to TRBJ2-7; no reliable D call. The CDR3 is 13 amino acids. Germline V lookup: CDR1 DFQATT, CDR2 SNEGSKA (reference sequence). The V gene lost 3 bases and the J gene lost 4 bases, with 13 bases spanning the gap. The DNA for the CDR3 is TGCAGTGCTAGCCCCCCTTGGGATTACGAGCAGTACTTC. This sequence encodes CSASPPWDYEQYF.

This clonotype was recorded at least ten times. The chain couples TRBV5-1 to TRBJ1-4; D remains unclear. Germline-derived CDR1 and CDR2 are SGHRS and YFSETQ. Trimming cost V 0 bases and J 0 bases, with 9 bases left between them. The CDR3 is made up of 16 amino acids. The CDR3 reads CASSLGFGATNEKLFF. DNA for the CDR3: TGCGCCAGCAGCTTGGGATTCGGAGCAACTAATGAAAAACTGTTTTTT.

This clonotype has a count of ten or more. The V call is TRBV7-9, the J call TRBJ1-2; D remains ambiguous. Trimming shortened V by 3 bases and J by 1 base, and 9 bases separated the two germline ends. Germline V gene sequence: CDR1 SEHNR, CDR2 FQNEAQ (reference sequence). The CDR3 sequence is 14 residues long. The CDR3 reads CASSLARGNYGYTF. CDR3 in DNA: TGTGCCAGCAGCTTGGCTCGGGGTAACTATGGCTACACCTTC.

This rearrangement joins TRBV3-1 to TRBJ2-1; D gene unclear. V was clipped by 3 bases and J by 14 bases, with 17 bases between them. Per the germline V gene, CDR1 is LGHDT and CDR2 is YNNKEL (reference sequence). The CDR3 is 13 residues long. The CDR3 region is CASSHSSTGLEFF. The CDR3 nucleotides are TGTGCCAGCAGCCACTCGTCTACCGGGCTGGAGTTCTTC.

By share, this clonotype ranks as medium-sized. The rearrangement uses TRBV12-3 or TRBV12-4 and TRBJ2-3; D possibly corresponds to TRBD2 (6 bases). Trimming removed 0 bases from V and 5 bases from J, with 12 bases in between. This CDR3 comprises 15 residues. CDR3 coding DNA: TGTGCCAGCAGTTTAGCGGCGGGATGGGGAGATACGCAGTATTTT. Its translation is CASSLAAGWGDTQYF.

This clonotype was detected ten times or more. The chain couples TRBV12-3 or TRBV12-4 to TRBJ2-2, with 8 bases fitting TRBD2. With V trimmed by 2 bases and J by 1 base, 3 bases remained unmatched. The length of the CDR3 is 16 residues. The CDR3 sequence: CASSLPSGQNTGELFF. The CDR3 coding sequence is TGTGCCAGCAGTTTACCTAGCGGGCAGAACACCGGGGAGCTGTTTTTT.

This clonotype was seen many times. V is TRBV20-1 and J is TRBJ2-7; D perhaps matches TRBD2 (5 bases). CDR3 size: 16 residues. Germline V lookup: CDR1 DFQATT, CDR2 SNEGSKA (reference sequence). V was trimmed by 0 bases and J by 5 bases, leaving 20 bases between them. CDR3: CSARDPGRASSDEQYF. The CDR3 region has the DNA TGCAGTGCTAGAGATCCCGGGCGGGCAAGTTCCGACGAGCAGTACTTC.

This clonotype has at least ten counts. V usage is TRBV11-3 and J usage is TRBJ2-7; 7 nucleotides match TRBD2. CDR3 size: 13 residues. CDR1 is SGHNT, CDR2 YENEEA, per germline. The V segment lost 5 bases and the J segment 4 bases; nucleotides outside the gene matches: 5. The CDR3 coding sequence is TGTGCCAGCAGCCCCACCGGGGGGTACGAGCAGTACTTC. Amino acids: CASSPTGGYEQYF. Full variable domain (missing parts from reference TRBV11-3 and TRBJ2-7): EAGVVQSPRYKIIEKKQPVAFWCNPISGHNTLYWYLQNLGQGPELLIRYENEEAVDDSQLPKDRFSAERLKGVDSTLKIQPAELGDSAVYLCASSPTGGYEQYFGPGTRLTVT.

In its sample, this clonotype was seen many times. V and J are TRBV12-3 or TRBV12-4 and TRBJ2-1, with D perhaps given as TRBD1 or TRBD2 (6 bases each). CDR3 length: 14 amino acids. V was clipped by 7 bases and J by 5 bases, with 15 bases between them. The chain's CDR3 is CASTSGVADNEQFF. CDR3 in DNA: TGTGCCAGCACCTCAGGGGTAGCGGACAATGAGCAGTTCTTC.

This clonotype was observed at least ten times. V and J are TRBV7-9 and TRBJ1-6; 7 bases align to TRBD1. Trimming took 3 bases from V and 7 from J; bases not matched to a gene: 6. Germline loops: CDR1 SEHNR, CDR2 FQNEAQ (reference sequence). CDR3 length: 15 residues. CDR3 in amino acids: CASSLGQFYNSPLHF. DNA of the CDR3: TGTGCCAGCAGCTTGGGACAGTTTTACAATTCACCCCTCCACTTT. Full variable domain (rest looked up from reference TRBV7-9 and TRBJ1-6): DTGVSQNPRHKITKRGQNVTFRCDPISEHNRLYWYRQTLGQGPEFLTYFQNEAQLEKSRLLSDRFSAERPKGSFSTLEIQRTEQGDSAMYLCASSLGQFYNSPLHFGNGTRLTVT.

At least ten counts were recorded for this clonotype. The chain has TRBV29-1 and TRBJ2-1; 14 bases fit TRBD2. Germline V gene lookup returns CDR1 SQVTM and CDR2 ANQGSEA. The J segment lost 0 bases and the V segment lost 6 bases, leaving 7 bases of the junction unmatched. This CDR3 is 17 amino acids long. The chain's CDR3 is CSVNPGTSGSSYNEQFF. CDR3 DNA sequence: TGCAGCGTGAACCCCGGGACTAGCGGGAGCTCCTACAATGAGCAGTTCTTC.

V and J are TRBV20-1 and TRBJ2-3; TRBD1 agrees at 7 bases. With 6 bases clipped from V and 0 bases from J, the junction kept 15 bases outside the gene matches. This CDR3 region has 17 residues. Looked up from germline, CDR1 is DFQATT and CDR2 is SNEGSKA (reference sequence). The chain's CDR3 is CSAHGQDPVLSTDTQYF. DNA for the CDR3: TGCAGTGCCCACGGACAGGACCCCGTCTTGAGCACAGATACGCAGTATTTT.

At least ten counts were recorded for this clonotype. The gene calls are TRBV28 and TRBJ2-1; 8 bases fit TRBD2. Germline-derived CDR1 and CDR2 are MDHEN and SYDVKM. The CDR3 spans 15 residues. The J segment lost 6 bases and the V segment lost 6 bases, leaving 10 bases of the junction unmatched. CDR3 amino acids: CASRVVAGNSNEQFF. The CDR3 region has the DNA TGTGCCAGCAGGGTCGTAGCGGGGAATAGCAATGAGCAGTTCTTC.

This clonotype appeared many times. The chain carries TRBV28 and TRBJ2-1, with D unclear. This CDR3 has 16 amino acids. The V gene's germline CDR1 is MDHEN and CDR2 SYDVKM. Trimming took off 3 bases at V and 1 base at J, with 13 bases between the two ends. CDR3 sequence (DNA): TGTGCCAGCAGTTTCCCCCGGGTCCTTTCCTACAATGAGCAGTTCTTC. The encoded protein is CASSFPRVLSYNEQFF. Using reference TRBV28 and TRBJ2-1 for the parts outside the CDR3, the full variable domain is DVKVTQSSRYLVKRTGEKVFLECVQDMDHENMFWYRQDPGLGLRLIYFSYDVKMKEKGDIPEGYSVSREKKERFSLILESASTNQTSMYLCASSFPRVLSYNEQFFGPGTRLTVL.

The chain carries TRBV7-2 and TRBJ1-6; TRBD1 is a possible D gene (5 bases). The CDR3 runs 17 residues. Germline V lookup: CDR1 SGHTA, CDR2 FQGNSA. V shed 5 bases and J shed 5 bases, with 19 bases lying between them. The CDR3, as DNA: TGTGCCAGCAGCCCACCAGGGCCTACAACCCATAATTCACCCCTCCACTTT. Translating gives CASSPPGPTTHNSPLHF.

This clonotype was seen many times. The chain links TRBV6-5 to TRBJ1-5; D gene unclear. Germline V gene lookup returns CDR1 MNHEY and CDR2 SVGAGI. V was clipped by 9 bases and J by 1 base, with 10 bases between them. The CDR3 runs 13 residues. The CDR3: CASRIVSNQPQHF. In DNA, the CDR3 is TGTGCCAGTAGGATTGTCAGCAATCAGCCCCAGCATTTT.

This clonotype came up many times. The rearrangement links TRBV5-1 to TRBJ2-3; TRBD1 matches at 7 bases. CDR3 length: 15 residues. Germline-derived CDR1 and CDR2 are SGHRS and YFSETQ. J was trimmed by 6 bases and V by 6 bases; bases with no gene match: 13. The chain's CDR3 is CASNPALGGMDTQYF. The DNA of the CDR3 is TGCGCCAGCAACCCGGCCCTAGGGGGCATGGATACGCAGTATTTT. The whole variable domain, filled in from reference TRBV5-1 and TRBJ2-3, reads KAGVTQTPRYLIKTRGQQVTLSCSPISGHRSVSWYQQTPGQGLQFLFEYFSETQRNKGNFPGRFSGRQFSNSRSEMNVSTLELGDSALYLCASNPALGGMDTQYFGPGTRLTVL.